This T cell receptor (beta chain) was retrieved from a study of T cells in Graves' hyperthyroidism and ophthalmopathy. Study in general: Sampling of peripheral blood happened at initial diagnosis, prior to any treatment.

Trimming removed 5 bases from V and 7 bases from J; junction bases left unmatched: 12. Germline loops: CDR1 SEHNR, CDR2 FQNEAQ (reference sequence). The length of the CDR3 is 16 residues. Of note for this clonotype: Its antigen is still unknown.

General study points: The model identified upcoming ophthalmopathy a median approximately six months ahead of onset.

Researchers took RNA transcripts and amplified the TCR beta CDR3 regions from them. Researchers ran a first-round RT-PCR on the TCR CDR3 using the HTBI primer set. Each CDR3 protein is one row after TCRdb ran MiXCR on the multiplex PCR reads. Of roughly 660,000 distinct CDR3 sequences in the sample, around a sixth were seen once. This chain uses TRBV7-9 with TRBJ2-1; 9 bases are a match to TRBD2. The sample consisted of blood. This receptor was taken from a man aged 45-60 years with Graves' hyperthyroidism. The CDR3 nucleotides are TGTGCCAGCAGCGTGAGCGGGGGGTTTGAAGAAAATGAGCAGTTCTTC. Its translation is CASSVSGGFEENEQFF.